The T cell receptor beta chain under discussion was sequenced for a study of shared T cell receptors in the human thymus. Trimming took 6 bases from V and 2 from J; bases not matched to a gene: 15. Per germline, CDR1 WSHSY and CDR2 SAAADI. CDR3 length: 18 residues. Clones were read by immunoSEQ multiplex PCR, and TCRdb kept only the in-frame ones, dropping some. The sample comprises about 500,000 clones, around 78% of which are singletons, and 0.01% to 0.015% rests with the top ten. These data were likewise used in another study, on human thymus T cells. Per that paper: Immunologically healthy infants in Finland undergoing congenital heart defect surgery were the donors. Thymic material originated from resections removed in the course of corrective heart surgery. Unrelated individuals reportedly shared highly overlapping thymic TCR repertoires.

The TCR comes from a boy less than two years old with a congenital heart defect. The chain employs TRBV10-2 and TRBJ2-7; TRBD2 agrees at 11 bases. The sample taken for sequencing was thymocytes. The CDR3 DNA is TGCGCCAGCAGGGGGCGTGCAAAGGGGACTAGCGGCCCCTACGAGCAGTACTTC. Encoded protein: CASRGRAKGTSGPYEQYF.